The 3 T cell receptor beta chains below were found in one sample sequenced in a study of shared clonotypes between healthy human individuals. CD45RO-negative cells were positively selected for CCR7, leaving out terminally differentiated effector memory CD45RA+ cells. This table comes from immunoSEQ multiplex PCR, and its TCRdb copy is limited to in-frame clones, with some not included. Here the sample spans over 2 million clones, about 95% being singletons. Sequencing was performed on naive CD8+ T cells sorted from blood. These receptors all come from a man between 18 and 29 years old in good health.

The V call is TRBV2, the J call TRBJ1-1; TRBD1 might be the D (6 bases). This CDR3 region has 14 residues. Trimming left V 5 bases short and J 1 base short, with 11 bases between. CDR1 SNHLY and CDR2 FYNNEI come from the germline V gene. In nucleotides, the CDR3 is TGTGCCAGCAGTCCCCCCAGGGGGAACACTGAAGCTTTCTTT. This codes for CASSPPRGNTEAFF.

The chain combines TRBV6-5 with TRBJ2-5; 7 bases are a match to TRBD1. The V and J ends lost 1 base and 5 bases, in that order; junction bases with no gene match: 7. Germline CDR1 MNHEY, CDR2 SVGAGI. There are 15 residues in the CDR3. In nucleotides, the CDR3 is TGTGCCAGCAGTTACTTGGGACAGCCCGGGGAGACCCAGTACTTC. Its translation: CASSYLGQPGETQYF.

The J gene is TRBJ1-6, the V gene TRBV6-6; 9 nucleotides align to TRBD1. V dropped 5 bases and J dropped 5; count of bases not matched to a gene: 7. The germline V gene encodes CDR1 MNHNY and CDR2 SVGAGI (reference sequence). This CDR3 has 16 amino acids. Here the CDR3 reads CASSTGQGGHNSPLHF. Written as DNA, the CDR3 is TGTGCCAGCAGTACGGGACAGGGAGGTCATAATTCACCCCTCCACTTT.